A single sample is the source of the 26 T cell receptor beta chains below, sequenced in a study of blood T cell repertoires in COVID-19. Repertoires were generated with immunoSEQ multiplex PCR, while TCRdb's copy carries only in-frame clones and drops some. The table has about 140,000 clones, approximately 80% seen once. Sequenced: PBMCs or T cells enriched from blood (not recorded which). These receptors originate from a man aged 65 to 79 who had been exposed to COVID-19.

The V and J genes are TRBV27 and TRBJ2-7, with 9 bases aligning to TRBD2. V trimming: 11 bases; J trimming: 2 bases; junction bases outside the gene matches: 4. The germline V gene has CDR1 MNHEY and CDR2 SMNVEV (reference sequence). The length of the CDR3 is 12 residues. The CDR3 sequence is CARTSDPYEQYF. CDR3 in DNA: TGTGCCCGGACTAGCGACCCCTACGAGCAGTACTTC.

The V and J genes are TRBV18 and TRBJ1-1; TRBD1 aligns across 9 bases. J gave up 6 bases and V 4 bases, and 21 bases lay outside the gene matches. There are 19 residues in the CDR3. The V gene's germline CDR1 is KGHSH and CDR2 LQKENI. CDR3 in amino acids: CASSLITGTGTPRGPEAFF. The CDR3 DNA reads TGTGCCAGCTCACTCATTACCGGGACAGGGACCCCAAGGGGGCCTGAAGCTTTCTTT.

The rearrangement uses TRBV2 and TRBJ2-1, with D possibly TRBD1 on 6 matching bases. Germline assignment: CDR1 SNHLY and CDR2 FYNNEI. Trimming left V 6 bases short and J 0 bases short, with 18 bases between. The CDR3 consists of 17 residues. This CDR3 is CASRQNARGSSYNEQFF. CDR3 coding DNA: TGTGCCAGCAGGCAAAACGCCAGGGGAAGCTCCTACAATGAGCAGTTCTTC. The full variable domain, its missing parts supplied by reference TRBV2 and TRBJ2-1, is EPEVTQTPSHQVTQMGQEVILRCVPISNHLYFYWYRQILGQKVEFLVSFYNNEISEKSEIFDDQFSVERPDGSNFTLKIRSTKLEDSAMYFCASRQNARGSSYNEQFFGPGTRLTVL.

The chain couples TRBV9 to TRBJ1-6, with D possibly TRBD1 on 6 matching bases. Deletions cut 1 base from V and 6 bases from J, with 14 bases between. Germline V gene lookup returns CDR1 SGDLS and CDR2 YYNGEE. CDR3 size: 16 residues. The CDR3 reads CASSVRTEFGNSPLHF. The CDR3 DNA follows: TGTGCCAGCAGCGTAAGGACAGAGTTCGGTAATTCACCCCTCCACTTT.

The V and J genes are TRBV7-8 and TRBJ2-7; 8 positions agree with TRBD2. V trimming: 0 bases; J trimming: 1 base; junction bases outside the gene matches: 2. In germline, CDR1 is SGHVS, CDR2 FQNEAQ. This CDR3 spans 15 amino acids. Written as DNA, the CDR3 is TGTGCCAGCAGCTTAGCCCCGGGGGGGTCCTACGAGCAGTACTTC. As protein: CASSLAPGGSYEQYF.

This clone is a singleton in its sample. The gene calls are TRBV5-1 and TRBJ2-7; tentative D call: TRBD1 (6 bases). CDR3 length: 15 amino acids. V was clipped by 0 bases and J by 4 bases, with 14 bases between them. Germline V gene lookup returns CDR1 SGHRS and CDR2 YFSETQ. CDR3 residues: CASSLAAGELYEQYF. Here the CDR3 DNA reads TGCGCCAGCAGCTTGGCGGCAGGGGAGTTATACGAGCAGTACTTC.

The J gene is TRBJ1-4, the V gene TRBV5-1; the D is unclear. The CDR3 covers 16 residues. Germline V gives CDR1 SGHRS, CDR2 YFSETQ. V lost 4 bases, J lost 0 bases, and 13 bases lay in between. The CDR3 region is CASSPRGMATNEKLFF. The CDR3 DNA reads TGCGCCAGCAGCCCTCGCGGTATGGCAACTAATGAAAAACTGTTTTTT. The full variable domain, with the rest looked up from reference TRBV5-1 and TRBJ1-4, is KAGVTQTPRYLIKTRGQQVTLSCSPISGHRSVSWYQQTPGQGLQFLFEYFSETQRNKGNFPGRFSGRQFSNSRSEMNVSTLELGDSALYLCASSPRGMATNEKLFFGSGTQLSVL.

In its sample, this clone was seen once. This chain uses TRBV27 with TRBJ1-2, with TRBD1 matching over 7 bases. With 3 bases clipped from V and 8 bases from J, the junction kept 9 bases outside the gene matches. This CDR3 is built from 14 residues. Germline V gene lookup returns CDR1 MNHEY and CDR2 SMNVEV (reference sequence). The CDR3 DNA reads TGTGCCAGCAGTTTGGCAGGGGGTTGGGAGGGCTACACCTTC. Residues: CASSLAGGWEGYTF.

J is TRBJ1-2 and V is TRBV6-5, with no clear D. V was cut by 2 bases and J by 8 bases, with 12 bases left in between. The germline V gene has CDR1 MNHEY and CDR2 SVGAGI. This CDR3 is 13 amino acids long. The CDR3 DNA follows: TGTGCCAGCAGTTACCCAGAGGCCGCCGGCTACACCTTC. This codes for CASSYPEAAGYTF.

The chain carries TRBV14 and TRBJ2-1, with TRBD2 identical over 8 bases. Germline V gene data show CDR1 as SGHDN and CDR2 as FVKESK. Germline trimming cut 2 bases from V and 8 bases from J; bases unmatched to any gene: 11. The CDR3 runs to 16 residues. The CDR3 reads CASSQRGGGIRDEQFF. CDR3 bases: TGTGCCAGCAGCCAACGAGGCGGGGGGATACGGGATGAGCAGTTCTTC.

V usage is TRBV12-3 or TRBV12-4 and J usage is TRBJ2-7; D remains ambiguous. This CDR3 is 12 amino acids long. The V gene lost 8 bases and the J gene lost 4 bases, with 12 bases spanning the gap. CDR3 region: CASSAATYEQYF. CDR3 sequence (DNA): TGTGCCAGCTCTGCGGCAACGTACGAGCAGTACTTC.

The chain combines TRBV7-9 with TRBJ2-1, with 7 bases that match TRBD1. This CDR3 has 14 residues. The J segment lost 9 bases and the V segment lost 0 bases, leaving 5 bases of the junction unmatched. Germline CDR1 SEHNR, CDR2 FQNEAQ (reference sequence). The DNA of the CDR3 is TGTGCCAGCAGCTTAGCGGGGACAGCAGGTGAGCAGTTCTTC. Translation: CASSLAGTAGEQFF.

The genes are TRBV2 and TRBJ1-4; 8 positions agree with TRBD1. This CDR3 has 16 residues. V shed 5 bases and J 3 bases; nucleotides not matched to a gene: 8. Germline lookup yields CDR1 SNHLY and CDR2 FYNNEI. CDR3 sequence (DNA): TGTGCCAGCAGTCCCGAGGGACAGGTTGCTAATGAAAAACTGTTTTTT. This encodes CASSPEGQVANEKLFF. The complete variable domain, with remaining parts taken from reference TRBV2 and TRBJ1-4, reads EPEVTQTPSHQVTQMGQEVILRCVPISNHLYFYWYRQILGQKVEFLVSFYNNEISEKSEIFDDQFSVERPDGSNFTLKIRSTKLEDSAMYFCASSPEGQVANEKLFFGSGTQLSVL.

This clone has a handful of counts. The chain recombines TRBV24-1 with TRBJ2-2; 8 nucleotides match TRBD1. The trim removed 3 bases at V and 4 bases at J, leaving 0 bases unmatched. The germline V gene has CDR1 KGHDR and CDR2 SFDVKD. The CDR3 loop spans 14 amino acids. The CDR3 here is CATSDGTGTGELFF. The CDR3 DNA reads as TGTGCCACCAGTGATGGGACAGGCACCGGGGAGCTGTTTTTT.

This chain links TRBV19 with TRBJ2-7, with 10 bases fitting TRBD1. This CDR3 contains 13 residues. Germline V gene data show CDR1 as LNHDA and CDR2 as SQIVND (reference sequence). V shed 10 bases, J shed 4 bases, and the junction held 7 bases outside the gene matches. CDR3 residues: CATGTGVMYEQYF. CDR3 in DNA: TGTGCCACGGGGACAGGGGTGATGTACGAGCAGTACTTC.

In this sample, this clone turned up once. In nucleotides, the CDR3 is TGTGCCAGCAGTACAACAGGGCGACTGAACACTGAAGCTTTCTTT. Amino acids: CASSTTGRLNTEAFF. V and J are TRBV6-5 and TRBJ1-1; tentatively, D is TRBD1 (6 bases). The germline gives CDR1 MNHEY, CDR2 SVGAGI. The V gene lost 5 bases and the J gene lost 0 bases, with 13 bases spanning the gap. This CDR3 is 15 amino acids long.

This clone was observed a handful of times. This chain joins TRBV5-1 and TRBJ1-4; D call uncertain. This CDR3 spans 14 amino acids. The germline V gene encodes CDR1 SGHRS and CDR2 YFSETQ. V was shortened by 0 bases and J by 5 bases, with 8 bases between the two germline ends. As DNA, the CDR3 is TGCGCCAGCAGCTTGGTTAGCTCCAATGAAAAACTGTTTTTT. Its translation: CASSLVSSNEKLFF. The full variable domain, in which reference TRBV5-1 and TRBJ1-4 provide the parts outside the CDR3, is KAGVTQTPRYLIKTRGQQVTLSCSPISGHRSVSWYQQTPGQGLQFLFEYFSETQRNKGNFPGRFSGRQFSNSRSEMNVSTLELGDSALYLCASSLVSSNEKLFFGSGTQLSVL.

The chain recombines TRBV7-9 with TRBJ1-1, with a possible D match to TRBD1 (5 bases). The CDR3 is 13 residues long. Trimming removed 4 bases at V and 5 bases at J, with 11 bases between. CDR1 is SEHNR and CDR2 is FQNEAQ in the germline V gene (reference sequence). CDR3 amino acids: CASSSLGGTEAFF. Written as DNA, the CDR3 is TGTGCCAGCAGCTCCCTCGGGGGTACTGAAGCTTTCTTT.

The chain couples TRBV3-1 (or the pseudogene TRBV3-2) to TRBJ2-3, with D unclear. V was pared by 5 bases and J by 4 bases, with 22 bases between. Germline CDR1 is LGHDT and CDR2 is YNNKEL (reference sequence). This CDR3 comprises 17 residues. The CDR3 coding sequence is TGTGCCAGCAGCGTAAGATATAGTGTAACGTCGGCAGATACGCAGTATTTT. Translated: CASSVRYSVTSADTQYF.

CDR3 protein: CASGRVTPYEQYF. The DNA for the CDR3 is TGTGCCAGCGGCCGGGTTACGCCCTACGAGCAGTACTTC. The chain couples TRBV28 to TRBJ2-7, with no clear D. Germline V lookup: CDR1 MDHEN, CDR2 SYDVKM. CDR3 length: 13 residues. Trimming cost V 8 bases and J 2 bases, with 13 bases left between them.

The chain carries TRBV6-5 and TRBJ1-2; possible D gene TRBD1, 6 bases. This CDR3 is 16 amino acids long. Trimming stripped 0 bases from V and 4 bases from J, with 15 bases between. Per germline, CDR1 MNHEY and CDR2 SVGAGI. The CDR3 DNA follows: TGTGCCAGCAGTTACTCGAGAGGTACAGGGCTCTATGGCTACACCTTC. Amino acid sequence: CASSYSRGTGLYGYTF.

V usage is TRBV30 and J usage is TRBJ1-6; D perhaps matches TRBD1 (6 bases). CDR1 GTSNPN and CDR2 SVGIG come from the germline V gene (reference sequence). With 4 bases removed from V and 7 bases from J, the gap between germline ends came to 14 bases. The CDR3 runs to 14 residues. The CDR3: CAWKTQGPNSPLHF. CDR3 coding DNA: TGTGCCTGGAAGACACAGGGTCCCAATTCACCCCTCCACTTT.

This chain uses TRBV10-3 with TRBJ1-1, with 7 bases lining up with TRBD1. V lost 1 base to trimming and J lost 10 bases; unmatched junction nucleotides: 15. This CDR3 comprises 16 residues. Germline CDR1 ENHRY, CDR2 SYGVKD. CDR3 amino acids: CAISEFLSRTGARAFF. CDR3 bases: TGTGCCATCAGTGAGTTTTTAAGTCGCACAGGGGCAAGAGCTTTCTTT.

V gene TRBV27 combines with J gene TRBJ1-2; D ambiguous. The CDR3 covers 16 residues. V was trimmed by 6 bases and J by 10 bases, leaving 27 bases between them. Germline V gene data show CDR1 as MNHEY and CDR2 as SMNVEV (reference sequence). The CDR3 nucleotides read TGTGCCAGCAGGGGCTCCTCGCTAAACTTTCTCTTTCCCTACACCTTC. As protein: CASRGSSLNFLFPYTF.

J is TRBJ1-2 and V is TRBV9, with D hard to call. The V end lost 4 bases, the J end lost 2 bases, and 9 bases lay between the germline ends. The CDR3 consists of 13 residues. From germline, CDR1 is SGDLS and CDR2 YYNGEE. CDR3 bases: TGTGCCAGCAGCCCCCCGGGGAACTATGGCTACACCTTC. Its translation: CASSPPGNYGYTF.

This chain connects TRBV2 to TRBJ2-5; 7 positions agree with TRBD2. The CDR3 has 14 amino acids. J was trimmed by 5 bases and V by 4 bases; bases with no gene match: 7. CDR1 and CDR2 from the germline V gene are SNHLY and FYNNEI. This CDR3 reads CASSAREAGETQYF. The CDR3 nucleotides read TGTGCCAGCAGTGCTCGGGAGGCGGGGGAGACCCAGTACTTC.